Below are 26 T cell receptor beta chains sequenced from a single sample in a study of blood T cell repertoires in COVID-19. Profiled with immunoSEQ multiplex PCR; TCRdb holds only in-frame clones, not every one. The data hold some 270,000 clones, with around 86% observed a single time. Sequencing input: peripheral blood. These receptor sequences come from a woman older than 75 with COVID-19, enrolled during active disease.

The CDR3 sequence: CASSQVEGDRGIYEQYV. The DNA of the CDR3 is TGTGCCAGCAGCCAAGTGGAGGGAGACAGGGGGATCTACGAGCAGTACGTC. This sequence joins TRBV14 and TRBJ2-7, with 9 bases identical to TRBD1. Per the germline V gene, CDR1 is SGHDN and CDR2 is FVKESK. V was clipped by 1 base and J by 3 bases; unmatched bases: 10. This CDR3 is built from 17 residues.

The CDR3 DNA sequence: TGTGCCAGCAGTGACAAGACAGGGCAGGGCTATGGCTACACCTTC. Its protein is CASSDKTGQGYGYTF. This sequence joins TRBV6-1 and TRBJ1-2; 7 nucleotides match TRBD1. V lost 3 bases and J lost 4; bases outside the gene matches: 8. The CDR3 runs 15 residues. Germline CDR1 MNHNS, CDR2 SASEGT.

This chain links TRBV19 with TRBJ2-7, with a tentative D call TRBD2 (6 bases). V dropped 4 bases and J dropped 1 base, with 14 bases sitting between them. The CDR3 spans 15 residues. CDR1 and CDR2 from the germline V gene are LNHDA and SQIVND (reference sequence). Here the CDR3 reads CASSRGRGSSYEQYF. The CDR3 nucleotides read TGTGCCAGTAGTAGGGGACGGGGGTCTTCCTACGAGCAGTACTTC.

With regard to this clone: Other DNA sequences in the same sample also yield this CDR3. This sequence joins TRBV28 and TRBJ1-5; no reliable D call. CDR1 is MDHEN, CDR2 SYDVKM, per germline. Trimming stripped 6 bases from V and 4 bases from J, with 7 bases between. CDR3 length: 12 residues. CDR3 bases: TGTGCCAGCAGCATCCTAAATCAGCCCCAGCATTTT. It specifies CASSILNQPQHF. Supplemented by reference TRBV28 and TRBJ1-5, the full variable domain reads DVKVTQSSRYLVKRTGEKVFLECVQDMDHENMFWYRQDPGLGLRLIYFSYDVKMKEKGDIPEGYSVSREKKERFSLILESASTNQTSMYLCASSILNQPQHFGDGTRLSIL.

This chain links TRBV5-1 with TRBJ1-2, with no clear D. CDR1 is SGHRS, CDR2 YFSETQ, per germline. Trimming cost V 0 bases and J 4 bases, with 7 bases left between them. This CDR3 comprises 13 residues. CDR3 bases: TGCGCCAGCAGCTTGGATGTAGTCTATGGCTACACCTTC. It specifies CASSLDVVYGYTF.

The chain couples TRBV15 to TRBJ1-2, with 7 bases that match TRBD1. CDR3 size: 15 residues. CDR1 is LNHNV and CDR2 is YYDKDF in the germline V gene (reference sequence). Trimming at V came to 0 bases and at J to 8 bases, leaving 9 bases not matched to a gene. Here the CDR3 DNA reads TGTGCCACCAGCAGAGAGGGACAGAGACATCTGGGCTACACCTTC. This gives the protein CATSREGQRHLGYTF.

The DNA for the CDR3 is TGTGCCAGCAGCGAATTCGGGGGGAACGGCTACACCTTC. Translated: CASSEFGGNGYTF. This chain uses TRBV27 with TRBJ1-2; D perhaps matches TRBD1 (5 bases). Germline lookup yields CDR1 MNHEY and CDR2 SMNVEV (reference sequence). The CDR3 covers 13 residues. The ends were cut back, 6 bases at V and 8 bases at J, with 16 bases in the middle.

The gene calls are TRBV6-2 or TRBV6-3 and TRBJ2-6; tentative D call: TRBD1 (5 bases). This CDR3 region has 14 residues. CDR1 is MNHEY, CDR2 SVGEGT, per germline. The V end lost 6 bases, the J end lost 1 base, and 7 bases lay between the germline ends. DNA for the CDR3: TGTGCCAGCAGCGACAGATCTGGGGCCAACGTCCTGACTTTC. Protein sequence: CASSDRSGANVLTF.

On this clone itself: Relative to the germline gene, one junction end is altered; a read error may explain this. The chain links TRBV15 to TRBJ2-5; the match to TRBD2 covers 10 bases. Germline V gives CDR1 LNHNV, CDR2 YYDKDF (reference sequence). The CDR3 is made up of 19 amino acids. CDR3 coding DNA: TGTGCCACCAGCAGAGATAAAGCGGGGGGGCGGAGCCGGCAAGGGACCCAGTACTTC. Protein: CATSRDKAGGRSRQGTQYF.

V is TRBV2 and J is TRBJ2-1; D remains ambiguous. The CDR3 sequence is 15 residues long. Germline V CDR1 and CDR2: SNHLY, FYNNEI. Deletions cut 7 bases from V and 0 bases from J, with 13 bases between. CDR3 nucleotide sequence: TGTGCCAGCAACGAGGATGGAAGCTCCTACAATGAGCAGTTCTTC. The encoded protein is CASNEDGSSYNEQFF.

The table lists this clone with a count of one. The chain employs TRBV6-5 and TRBJ2-1, with TRBD1 identical over 7 bases. After removal of 6 bases from V and 2 bases from J, the junction contained 7 bases not matched to a gene. The length of the CDR3 is 15 residues. Germline CDR1 is MNHEY and CDR2 is SVGAGI. The CDR3 DNA is TGTGCCAGCAGACCCGCCGGGACAGCCTACAATGAGCAGTTCTTC. Protein sequence: CASRPAGTAYNEQFF.

The rearrangement uses TRBV18 and TRBJ1-1, with 10 bases identical to TRBD1. Germline CDR1 reads KGHSH; CDR2 reads LQKENI. There are 14 residues in the CDR3. The junction had 2 bases not matched to a gene; V was cut back by 3 bases and J by 4 bases. In DNA form, the CDR3 reads TGTGCCAGCTCACCCGGGACAGGGGCCACTGAAGCTTTCTTT. It specifies CASSPGTGATEAFF.

V usage is TRBV20-1 and J usage is TRBJ1-2, with D hard to call. Between the trimmed V and J ends, which lost 3 bases and 0 bases, there was a span of 11 bases. Germline V gives CDR1 DFQATT, CDR2 SNEGSKA (reference sequence). This CDR3 is 14 amino acids long. The CDR3: CSASSQDTNYGYTF. For the CDR3, the DNA is TGCAGTGCTAGTTCCCAGGATACTAACTATGGCTACACCTTC.

The V gene is TRBV7-9, the J gene TRBJ2-6; 9 bases line up with TRBD1. This CDR3 is 17 amino acids long. Germline V gene sequence: CDR1 SEHNR, CDR2 FQNEAQ (reference sequence). J was trimmed by 0 bases and V by 3 bases; bases with no gene match: 3. The CDR3 loop is CASSLDRGFSGANVLTF. CDR3 bases: TGTGCCAGCAGCTTGGACAGGGGCTTCTCTGGGGCCAACGTCCTGACTTTC.

The rearrangement uses TRBV19 and TRBJ2-3; 10 positions agree with TRBD1. CDR1 is LNHDA and CDR2 is SQIVND in the germline V gene (reference sequence). CDR3 length: 17 amino acids. V lost 6 bases to trimming and J lost 2 bases; unmatched junction nucleotides: 11. CDR3: CASRMVTGTGATDTQYF. The CDR3 DNA reads TGTGCCAGTAGAATGGTCACCGGGACAGGGGCCACAGATACGCAGTATTTT.

The rearrangement uses TRBV19 and TRBJ2-5; maybe TRBD2 (6 bases). The CDR3 totals 15 residues. The V end was cut by 4 bases, the J end by 5 bases, with 17 bases between. CDR1 is LNHDA and CDR2 is SQIVND in the germline V gene (reference sequence). Here the CDR3 DNA reads TGTGCCAGTAGTAAAACTAGCTCGGTCGCCGAGACCCAGTACTTC. Its translation: CASSKTSSVAETQYF. The full variable domain, completed using reference TRBV19 and TRBJ2-5, is DGGITQSPKYLFRKEGQNVTLSCEQNLNHDAMYWYRQDPGQGLRLIYYSQIVNDFQKGDIAEGYSVSREKKESFPLTVTSAQKNPTAFYLCASSKTSSVAETQYFGPGTRLLVL.

The V gene is TRBV11-2, the J gene TRBJ2-5; D possibly corresponds to TRBD2 (6 bases). Germline assignment: CDR1 SGHAT and CDR2 FQNNGV. The CDR3 is 13 amino acids. V was clipped by 3 bases and J by 5 bases, with 10 bases between them. The CDR3 region has the DNA TGTGCCAGCAGCTTCTCGGGGGTGGAGACCCAGTACTTC. This gives the protein CASSFSGVETQYF.

This clone appeared a single time. The chain has TRBV5-4 and TRBJ2-7; 7 nucleotides align to TRBD1. Looked up from germline, CDR1 is SGHNT and CDR2 is YYREEE (reference sequence). The V gene end was trimmed by 5 bases and the J gene end by 6 bases; junction bases not matched to a gene: 11. This CDR3 is 14 amino acids long. DNA for the CDR3: TGTGCCAGCAGAGCCGGGACAGAGCCTTCCGAGCAGTACTTC. Residues: CASRAGTEPSEQYF.

The chain is built from TRBV18 and TRBJ2-7; TRBD2 aligns across 14 bases. After removal of 6 bases from V and 0 bases from J, the junction contained 10 bases not matched to a gene. The CDR3 has 18 amino acids. Germline V gene lookup returns CDR1 KGHSH and CDR2 LQKENI. The CDR3 region is CASSRTPGLAGDSYEQYF. CDR3 in DNA: TGTGCCAGCTCTCGTACTCCGGGACTAGCGGGAGACTCCTACGAGCAGTACTTC. The full variable domain, its missing parts supplied by reference TRBV18 and TRBJ2-7, is NAGVMQNPRHLVRRRGQEARLRCSPMKGHSHVYWYRQLPEEGLKFMVYLQKENIIDESGMPKERFSAEFPKEGPSILRIQQVVRGDSAAYFCASSRTPGLAGDSYEQYFGPGTRLTVT.

The chain links TRBV4-2 to TRBJ2-5; 7 bases line up with TRBD2. Germline values: CDR1 LGHNA, CDR2 YNFKEQ. CDR3 length equals 16 residues. The junction had 9 bases not matched to a gene; V was cut back by 1 base and J by 4 bases. CDR3 sequence reads: CASSQAAAGVGETQYF. CDR3 sequence (DNA): TGTGCCAGCAGCCAAGCGGCGGCGGGGGTGGGAGAGACCCAGTACTTC.

The chain links TRBV6-5 to TRBJ2-7; D not resolved. The CDR3 length is 12 residues. V was trimmed by 6 bases and J by 0 bases, leaving 6 bases between them. CDR1 is MNHEY, CDR2 SVGAGI, per germline. DNA for the CDR3: TGTGCCAGCAGGGCGGACTCCTACGAGCAGTACTTC. It encodes CASRADSYEQYF.

This chain uses TRBV28 with TRBJ2-7; 8 bases are a match to TRBD2. CDR3 length: 18 residues. Germline lookup yields CDR1 MDHEN and CDR2 SYDVKM. The ends lost 6 bases at V and 0 bases at J; junction bases unmatched: 16. CDR3 in DNA: TGTGCCAGCAGCCTTCGGACTGTAGCGGGGTTTAGCTCCTACGAGCAGTACTTC. As protein: CASSLRTVAGFSSYEQYF.

The chain employs TRBV6-5 and TRBJ2-7; the D gene is possibly TRBD1 (7 bases). With 6 bases removed from V and 4 bases from J, the gap between germline ends came to 16 bases. Germline CDR1 and CDR2: MNHEY and SVGAGI. CDR3 size: 14 residues. This CDR3 reads CASRLDRTKYEQYF. The DNA for the CDR3 is TGTGCCAGCAGGCTGGACAGGACTAAATACGAGCAGTACTTC.

V is TRBV6-2 or TRBV6-3 and J is TRBJ1-1; D gene ambiguous. V was shortened by 5 bases and J by 12 bases, with 13 bases between the two germline ends. The CDR3 has 11 residues. Germline lookup yields CDR1 MNHEY and CDR2 SVGEGT. As DNA, the CDR3 is TGTGCCAGCAGTGGTTGGTCGGGAACTTTCTTT. As protein: CASSGWSGTFF.

This clone was seen once. The V and J genes are TRBV6-2 or TRBV6-3 and TRBJ2-3; 8 bases are shared with TRBD2. This CDR3 is 16 amino acids long. CDR1 is MNHEY and CDR2 is SVGEGT in the germline V gene. V shed 4 bases, J shed 2 bases, and the junction held 8 bases outside the gene matches. CDR3 nucleotides: TGTGCCAGCAGTTTCAATAGCGGGGAAAACACAGATACGCAGTATTTT. This codes for CASSFNSGENTDTQYF.

V gene TRBV6-4 combines with J gene TRBJ1-6; tentatively, D is TRBD1 (5 bases). This CDR3 is built from 14 residues. Germline V gives CDR1 MRHNA, CDR2 SNTAGT. Trimming took 8 bases from V and 4 from J, leaving 12 bases between them. The CDR3 region has the DNA TGTGCCAGCGCCAGGGAACAGTATAATTCACCCCTCCACTTT. Amino acid sequence: CASAREQYNSPLHF.